A single sample gave rise to the 25 T cell receptor beta chains below, sequenced in a study of T cell responses to AZD1222 COVID-19 vaccine. Clones were read by immunoSEQ multiplex PCR, and TCRdb kept only the in-frame ones, dropping some. The top ten hold around 3.1% of the sample, which has about 120,000 clones, around 89% seen once. Sequencing used peripheral blood, obtained on day 0 of AZD1222 vaccination. Receptors were obtained from an adult in good health.

The chain uses TRBV12-3 or TRBV12-4 and TRBJ1-5; tentative D call: TRBD1 (5 bases). Trimming took 3 bases from V and 4 from J, leaving 7 bases between them. The CDR3 is 13 amino acids. In nucleotides, the CDR3 is TGTGCCAGCAGTTTGGGGACTAATCAGCCCCAGCATTTT. It is translated as CASSLGTNQPQHF.

The V call is TRBV5-1, the J call TRBJ2-5, with unresolved D. The CDR3 sequence is 13 residues long. The V gene lost 0 bases and the J gene lost 5 bases, with 8 bases spanning the gap. Germline V gene lookup returns CDR1 SGHRS and CDR2 YFSETQ. The CDR3 here is CASSLDPKETQYF. The CDR3 nucleotides read TGCGCCAGCAGCTTGGACCCGAAGGAGACCCAGTACTTC.

V usage is TRBV27 and J usage is TRBJ1-5, with TRBD1 matching over 9 bases. Trimming at V came to 4 bases and at J to 2 bases, leaving 6 bases not matched to a gene. Germline CDR1 reads MNHEY; CDR2 reads SMNVEV (reference sequence). This CDR3 has 16 amino acids. CDR3 bases: TGTGCCAGCAGTTCTCACAGGGGGCAGGGCAATCAGCCCCAGCATTTT. It is translated as CASSSHRGQGNQPQHF.

The chain is built from TRBV7-2 and TRBJ1-2; TRBD1 is a possible D gene (6 bases). The CDR3 is made up of 13 amino acids. Deletions cut 3 bases from V and 4 bases from J, with 9 bases between. The germline V gene has CDR1 SGHTA and CDR2 FQGNSA. The CDR3 reads CASSFGQFYGYTF. CDR3 bases: TGTGCCAGCAGCTTCGGACAGTTCTATGGCTACACCTTC.

This sequence joins TRBV28 and TRBJ2-3; possible D gene TRBD1, 5 bases. Trimming took off 3 bases at V and 3 bases at J, with 13 bases between the two ends. The CDR3 has 15 amino acids. Per germline, CDR1 MDHEN and CDR2 SYDVKM. CDR3 in DNA: TGTGCCAGCAGTTTCCGTGGGGCGACTACAGATACGCAGTATTTT. Translating gives CASSFRGATTDTQYF.

The J gene is TRBJ1-1, the V gene TRBV7-3; no firm D call. Trimming removed 2 bases from V and 0 bases from J, with 10 bases in between. Germline loops: CDR1 SGHTA, CDR2 FQGTGA. This CDR3 is built from 15 residues. CDR3 protein: CASSLGPNMNTEAFF. CDR3 sequence (DNA): TGTGCCAGCAGCTTAGGGCCCAACATGAACACTGAAGCTTTCTTT. Filled out from reference TRBV7-3 and TRBJ1-1, the complete variable domain reads GAGVSQTPSNKVTEKGKYVELRCDPISGHTALYWYRQSLGQGPEFLIYFQGTGAADDSGLPNDRFFAVRPEGSVSTLKIQRTERGDSAVYLCASSLGPNMNTEAFFGQGTRLTVV.

The chain is built from TRBV9 and TRBJ2-7; D is perhaps TRBD1 (5 bases). Between the trimmed V and J ends, which lost 0 bases and 2 bases, there was a span of 15 bases. Germline loops: CDR1 SGDLS, CDR2 YYNGEE. The CDR3 length is 16 residues. The CDR3 DNA reads as TGTGCCAGCAGCGTAGAGACCCGACAGAATCCCTACGAGCAGTACTTC. It specifies CASSVETRQNPYEQYF.

The chain recombines TRBV21-1 with TRBJ2-5; the D call in the table, TRBD2, was not verified against the DNA. TRBV21-1 represents a pseudogene. The CDR3 covers 16 residues. In DNA form, the CDR3 reads TGTGCCAGCAGCAAAGTGGGTATTAGCGGCCAAGAGACCCAGTACTTC. It yields the protein CASSKVGISGQETQYF.

This clone was seen once. The gene calls are TRBV4-3 and TRBJ2-7; a possible D gene is TRBD1 (6 bases). V was pared by 0 bases and J by 5 bases, with 17 bases between. This CDR3 is 16 amino acids long. Looked up from germline, CDR1 is LGHNA and CDR2 is YSLEER. CDR3: CASSQDAQLPGDEQYF. In DNA form, the CDR3 reads TGCGCCAGCAGCCAAGATGCACAGCTGCCAGGGGACGAGCAGTACTTC.

Note on this clone: One end of the junction varies from germline; a read error may be responsible. This chain joins TRBV29-1 and TRBJ2-3; 8 bases are a match to TRBD1. The V gene's germline CDR1 is SQVTM and CDR2 ANQGSEA. CDR3 size: 13 residues. CDR3 coding DNA: TGCAGTCTTAGACAGGGGTTGTACGATACACAGTATTTT. Translation: CSLRQGLYDTQYF.

The CDR3 region has the DNA TGTGCCAGCACCAAGGGGACAACCTACGAGCAGTACTTC. It codes for CASTKGTTYEQYF. The chain uses TRBV7-8 and TRBJ2-7; TRBD1 is a possible D gene (6 bases). This CDR3 spans 13 amino acids. V was pared by 7 bases and J by 2 bases, with 12 bases between. Germline-derived CDR1 and CDR2 are SGHVS and FQNEAQ.

The rearrangement joins TRBV30 to TRBJ1-3, with no clear D. CDR1 GTSNPN and CDR2 SVGIG come from the germline V gene (reference sequence). The CDR3 has 15 residues. Trimming removed 5 bases at V and 0 bases at J, with 14 bases between. CDR3 in amino acids: CAWSTLKGSGNTIYF. CDR3 nucleotides: TGTGCCTGGTCTACTCTAAAAGGCTCTGGAAACACCATATATTTT.

This chain joins TRBV9 and TRBJ2-5, with 8 bases aligning to TRBD2. The trim removed 0 bases at V and 4 bases at J, leaving 5 bases unmatched. The CDR3 extends over 15 amino acids. The germline V gene encodes CDR1 SGDLS and CDR2 YYNGEE. CDR3: CASSVGLAGLETQYF. For the CDR3, the DNA is TGTGCCAGCAGCGTAGGCCTAGCGGGCTTAGAGACCCAGTACTTC.

V is TRBV4-2 and J is TRBJ2-1; 8 nucleotides match TRBD2. Germline V gives CDR1 LGHNA, CDR2 YNFKEQ. The CDR3 contains 18 residues. V was pared by 4 bases and J by 8 bases, with 19 bases of the junction left unmatched. CDR3 amino acids: CASSRDLIGRAGGDEQFF. The CDR3 bases are TGTGCCAGCAGCCGGGATTTGATCGGGAGGGCCGGCGGGGATGAGCAGTTCTTC.

The J gene is TRBJ2-7, the V gene TRBV4-3; the match to TRBD2 covers 8 bases. The CDR3 is 14 amino acids. Germline CDR1 is LGHNA and CDR2 is YSLEER. With V trimmed by 1 base and J by 6 bases, 5 bases remained unmatched. The CDR3 DNA is TGCGCCAGCAGCCAAGTAGCGGGGATTAGCGAGCAGTACTTC. Its translation is CASSQVAGISEQYF.

The V and J genes are TRBV19 and TRBJ1-6, with a possible D match to TRBD1 (5 bases). The germline V gene has CDR1 LNHDA and CDR2 SQIVND (reference sequence). Trimming pared 3 bases from V and 10 bases from J, leaving 19 bases between. The CDR3 loop spans 16 amino acids. The CDR3 sequence is CASSILRDLEGSPLHF. The DNA of the CDR3 is TGTGCCAGTAGTATCCTCCGGGACCTGGAGGGGTCACCCCTCCACTTT. Combining the CDR3 with reference TRBV19 and TRBJ1-6 gives the whole variable domain DGGITQSPKYLFRKEGQNVTLSCEQNLNHDAMYWYRQDPGQGLRLIYYSQIVNDFQKGDIAEGYSVSREKKESFPLTVTSAQKNPTAFYLCASSILRDLEGSPLHFGNGTRLTVT.

The table lists this clone with a count of one. The gene calls are TRBV4-2 and TRBJ2-1, with TRBD1 matching over 8 bases. V was clipped by 0 bases and J by 14 bases; unmatched bases: 12. The CDR3 loop spans 15 amino acids. Looked up from germline, CDR1 is LGHNA and CDR2 is YNFKEQ. The CDR3: CASSQDIGTGGIKFF. In DNA, the CDR3 is TGTGCCAGCAGCCAAGATATTGGGACAGGCGGTATTAAGTTCTTC.

The J gene is TRBJ2-3, the V gene TRBV7-6; D call uncertain. Deletions cut 4 bases from V and 2 bases from J, with 13 bases between. The CDR3 runs 15 residues. Germline assignment: CDR1 SGHVS and CDR2 FNYEAQ. The CDR3 region has the DNA TGTGCCAGCAGCTCAACACTTACTCTCACAGATACGCAGTATTTT. It yields the protein CASSSTLTLTDTQYF.

The chain uses TRBV7-9 and TRBJ1-2; D is unresolved. V lost 5 bases and J 4 bases, leaving 14 bases between the germline ends. CDR1 is SEHNR, CDR2 FQNEAQ, per germline (reference sequence). CDR3 length: 14 residues. In nucleotides, the CDR3 is TGTGCCAGCAGCCCCTCAAGTTGGGGCTATGGCTACACCTTC. Translated: CASSPSSWGYGYTF.

The gene calls are TRBV7-2 and TRBJ1-2; TRBD1 matches at 9 bases. Losses at the gene ends were 0 bases for V and 1 base for J; bases not matched to a gene: 9. The CDR3 has 18 residues. Per germline, CDR1 SGHTA and CDR2 FQGNSA. The CDR3: CASSLAPTGTGHNYGYTF. CDR3 coding DNA: TGTGCCAGCAGCTTAGCCCCGACCGGGACAGGGCATAACTATGGCTACACCTTC.

This clone showed up just once. V gene TRBV6-2 or TRBV6-3 combines with J gene TRBJ1-1, with 10 bases aligning to TRBD1. CDR1 is MNHEY, CDR2 SVGEGT, per germline. J gave up 10 bases and V 4 bases, and 12 bases lay outside the gene matches. The CDR3 is made up of 15 amino acids. The CDR3 spells CASSSGTGEYRTAFF. In DNA, the CDR3 is TGTGCCAGCAGTTCCGGGACAGGGGAATACCGAACAGCTTTCTTT.

In DNA, the CDR3 is TGTGCCAGCAGTTCGACCGGGGGATCCGTCGAGCAGTACTTC. It encodes CASSSTGGSVEQYF. V gene TRBV28 combines with J gene TRBJ2-7; TRBD2 is a possible D gene (6 bases). The germline CDR1 and CDR2 sequences are MDHEN and SYDVKM. The CDR3 contains 14 residues. Trimming left V 4 bases short and J 6 bases short, with 16 bases between.

J is TRBJ1-5 and V is TRBV10-3; 7 nucleotides line up with TRBD1. J lost 0 bases, V lost 6 bases, and 5 bases had no gene match. CDR1 and CDR2 from the germline V gene are ENHRY and SYGVKD. This CDR3 contains 15 residues. The CDR3 bases are TGTGCCATCAGGAAACAGGGGAATAGCAATCAGCCCCAGCATTTT. It is translated as CAIRKQGNSNQPQHF.

This sequence joins TRBV10-3 and TRBJ2-7; weak D call: TRBD2 (5 bases). V lost 0 bases and J lost 7, with 7 bases in between. Per germline, CDR1 ENHRY and CDR2 SYGVKD. The CDR3 loop spans 12 amino acids. The CDR3 protein is CAISESRGEQYF. In DNA form, the CDR3 reads TGTGCCATCAGTGAGTCTCGGGGAGAGCAGTACTTC.

The rearrangement links TRBV11-3 to TRBJ2-3; 7 bases match TRBD1. The V gene's germline CDR1 is SGHNT and CDR2 YENEEA. The junction had 13 bases not matched to a gene; V was cut back by 1 base and J by 0 bases. The length of the CDR3 is 19 residues. The CDR3 here is CASSLGGTAQPYSTDTQYF. The CDR3 region has the DNA TGTGCCAGCAGCTTAGGAGGGACAGCCCAACCCTACAGCACAGATACGCAGTATTTT.